The present TCR beta chain was sequenced within a study of blood T cell repertoires in COVID-19. Overall study context: Acute and convalescent COVID-19 samples came from the United States, Italy and Spain. T cells, B-cell-depleted T cells, or PBMCs supplied cDNA or gDNA.

The CDR3 is made up of 17 amino acids. Trimming took 0 bases from V and 3 from J; bases not matched to a gene: 5. Per the germline V gene, CDR1 is LNHDA and CDR2 is SQIVND (reference sequence). Methods used by the authors: Reference gene primer amplification yielded estimated nucleated cell counts. Sequenced by immunoSEQ multiplex PCR; TCRdb stores in-frame clones only, minus some. V and J calls and clone size come straight from that table; D and trimming were deduced from the DNA. The top ten hold about 2.7% of the sample, which has over 150,000 clones, around four fifths seen once. Patients in Seattle were enrolled during active infection, then followed longitudinally.

The chain uses TRBV19 and TRBJ2-3; TRBD2 aligns across 11 bases. The receptor's source is a woman aged 80 or older with COVID-19, enrolled during active disease. The source material was peripheral blood. CDR3 bases: TGTGCCAGTAGTATAGATCTAGCGGGAGGCCCAACAGATACGCAGTATTTT. Protein product: CASSIDLAGGPTDTQYF.